The clone carrying this T cell receptor beta chain has only one observation. The antigen is unknown. The PCR had 60 Vbeta and 13 Jbeta primers. Repertoires were generated with immunoSEQ multiplex PCR, while TCRdb's copy carries only in-frame clones and drops some. The sample lists some 150,000 clones; approximately 90% were seen once. CDR1 and CDR2 (germline): MNHEY, SMNVEV (reference sequence). This CDR3 has 16 amino acids. The ends lost 3 bases at V and 1 base at J; junction bases unmatched: 7. This specimen comes from a study of cytomegalovirus exposure and HLA in healthy donors. Study-wide results and limits: Generally TCR sequences proved uncommon, though certain public TCRs appeared in numerous donors.

The TCR was taken from a woman in her 30s in good health and CMV-seronegative. The sample comprised PBMCs. The V call is TRBV27, the J call TRBJ2-5, with 8 bases that match TRBD2. The CDR3 coding sequence is TGTGCCAGCAGTTTTGGCCGGGGGGGAGTCCAAGAGACCCAGTACTTC. This translates into CASSFGRGGVQETQYF.